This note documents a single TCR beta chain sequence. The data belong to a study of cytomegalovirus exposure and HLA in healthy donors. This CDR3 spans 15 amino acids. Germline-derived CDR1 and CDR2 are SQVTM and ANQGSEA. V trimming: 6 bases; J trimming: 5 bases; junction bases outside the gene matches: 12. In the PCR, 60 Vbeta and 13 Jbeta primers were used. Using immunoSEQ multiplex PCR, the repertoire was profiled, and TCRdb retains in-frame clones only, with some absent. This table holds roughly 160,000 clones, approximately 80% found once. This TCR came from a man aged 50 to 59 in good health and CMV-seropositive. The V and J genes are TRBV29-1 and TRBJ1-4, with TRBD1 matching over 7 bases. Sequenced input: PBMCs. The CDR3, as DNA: TGCAGCGTACACCTCCCGGGACAGCTGAATGAAAAACTGTTTTTT. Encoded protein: CSVHLPGQLNEKLFF.